The 23 T cell receptor beta chains below all came from one sample that was sequenced in a study of shared clonotypes between healthy human individuals (dated by TCRdb to the early 2020s). The library relied on the immunoSEQ multiplex PCR assay. TCRdb re-hosts the immuneACCESS table, in-frame sequences only. Its copies lack some clones; in the studies checked, an unresolved V gene accounts for under half of them, and the cause for the rest is not known. For this sample the table gives roughly 650,000 clones, of which 97% were detected only once. The biggest ten clones account for 0.057% of the sample. The specimen was naive CD4+ T cells sorted from blood. In light of the paper, this sample's cell subset or site label describes: CD45RA+ positively selected. Every receptor here comes from a woman aged 25 to 39 in good health.

The rearrangement links TRBV5-1 to TRBJ2-7; the D gene is possibly TRBD2 (5 bases). Germline loops: CDR1 SGHRS, CDR2 YFSETQ. The CDR3 runs 14 residues. V was pared by 1 base and J by 0 bases, with 8 bases between. The CDR3 DNA sequence: TGCGCCAGCAGCTTGACTAGGAGCTCCTACGAGCAGTACTTC. This translates into CASSLTRSSYEQYF.

V is TRBV11-2 and J is TRBJ2-7; TRBD2 matches 10 bases. V shed 3 bases, J shed 0 bases, and the junction held 5 bases outside the gene matches. The CDR3 spans 16 residues. The germline gives CDR1 SGHAT, CDR2 FQNNGV. This CDR3 reads CASSFPSGGPSYEQYF. The CDR3 DNA reads TGTGCCAGCAGCTTTCCTAGCGGGGGACCCTCCTACGAGCAGTACTTC.

The sample holds one count of this clone. The chain combines TRBV28 with TRBJ2-7, with D unresolved. This CDR3 region has 12 residues. Looked up from germline, CDR1 is MDHEN and CDR2 is SYDVKM. Trimming shortened V by 6 bases and J by 2 bases, and 8 bases separated the two germline ends. The CDR3 bases are TGTGCCAGCAGCTCAAGGGCCTACGAGCAGTACTTC. As protein: CASSSRAYEQYF.

V is TRBV9 and J is TRBJ2-3; D ambiguous. Trimming took off 0 bases at V and 4 bases at J, with 9 bases between the two ends. The germline V gene has CDR1 SGDLS and CDR2 YYNGEE. This CDR3 spans 14 amino acids. The CDR3 coding sequence is TGTGCCAGCAGCGTAGCCGGAGAGTCAGATACGCAGTATTTT. Its protein product is CASSVAGESDTQYF.

The chain has TRBV5-1 and TRBJ2-1; 8 bases line up with TRBD1. CDR1 and CDR2 from the germline V gene are SGHRS and YFSETQ. The CDR3 loop spans 14 amino acids. Losses at the gene ends were 1 base for V and 7 bases for J; bases not matched to a gene: 4. The CDR3 DNA is TGCGCCAGCAGCTTGAGGACAGGGAGGAATGAGCAGTTCTTC. It is translated as CASSLRTGRNEQFF.

This rearrangement joins TRBV9 to TRBJ2-1; 7 bases match TRBD2. Trimming at V came to 2 bases and at J to 2 bases, leaving 4 bases not matched to a gene. CDR1 is SGDLS and CDR2 is YYNGEE in the germline V gene. There are 15 residues in the CDR3. Here the CDR3 reads CASSVVAGPYNEQFF. In nucleotides, the CDR3 is TGTGCCAGCAGCGTCGTAGCGGGCCCCTACAATGAGCAGTTCTTC.

This clone was seen a single time. The chain carries TRBV30 and TRBJ1-5, with D tentatively TRBD1 (6 bases). The CDR3 extends over 13 amino acids. Trimming cost V 4 bases and J 0 bases, with 7 bases left between them. Per the germline V gene, CDR1 is GTSNPN and CDR2 is SVGIG (reference sequence). The CDR3 sequence: CAWTGDSNQPQHF. In DNA, the CDR3 is TGTGCCTGGACAGGGGATAGCAATCAGCCCCAGCATTTT.

The CDR3 loop reads CASSYPTDTQYF. CDR3 nucleotides: TGTGCCAGCAGCTACCCCACAGATACGCAGTATTTT. The genes are TRBV7-2 and TRBJ2-3; D is unclear. The germline V and J ends were trimmed by 4 bases and 2 bases, with 4 bases remaining between them. Germline V gene sequence: CDR1 SGHTA, CDR2 FQGNSA. The CDR3 length is 12 residues.

The gene calls are TRBV7-9 and TRBJ2-7; 7 bases align to TRBD2. The junction had 8 bases not matched to a gene; V was cut back by 4 bases and J by 2 bases. CDR1 and CDR2 (germline): SEHNR, FQNEAQ (reference sequence). This CDR3 is 15 amino acids long. CDR3 loop: CASSYLSGKPYEQYF. Written as DNA, the CDR3 is TGTGCCAGCAGCTATCTAAGCGGGAAACCCTACGAGCAGTACTTC.

J is TRBJ2-2 and V is TRBV10-1, with 8 bases identical to TRBD2. CDR3 size: 15 residues. Trimming cost V 5 bases and J 2 bases; bases outside gene matches: 4. Per the germline V gene, CDR1 is WNHNN and CDR2 is SYGVQD (reference sequence). CDR3 coding DNA: TGCGCCAGCAGTTTGAGCGGGAGAAACACCGGGGAGCTGTTTTTT. Translated, it gives CASSLSGRNTGELFF.

This clone was observed a single time. The rearrangement joins TRBV5-1 to TRBJ2-7; no definite D call. V lost 5 bases and J lost 2, with 11 bases in between. The CDR3 is 13 amino acids. CDR1 SGHRS and CDR2 YFSETQ come from the germline V gene. CDR3 sequence: CASRLGTTYEQYF. The CDR3 DNA is TGCGCCAGCAGATTAGGCACGACCTACGAGCAGTACTTC.

J is TRBJ1-5 and V is TRBV2, with D possibly TRBD1 on 5 matching bases. Germline V gives CDR1 SNHLY, CDR2 FYNNEI. V lost 6 bases to trimming and J lost 3 bases, with 9 bases between them. This CDR3 has 13 amino acids. DNA for the CDR3: TGTGCCAGCAGACTGGGGCCCAATCAGCCCCAGCATTTT. Translating gives CASRLGPNQPQHF.

The chain has TRBV10-1 and TRBJ2-2; 7 bases fit TRBD2. This CDR3 contains 13 residues. V lost 10 bases to trimming and J lost 7 bases; unmatched junction nucleotides: 9. The germline gives CDR1 WNHNN, CDR2 SYGVQD (reference sequence). CDR3 loop: CATLGGAIGELFF. CDR3 nucleotides: TGCGCCACCCTGGGAGGGGCAATCGGGGAGCTGTTTTTT.

This clone has just one count. The CDR3 here is CASSQTVNEQYF. CDR3 coding DNA: TGTGCCAGCAGTCAGACAGTCAACGAGCAGTACTTC. The chain employs TRBV28 and TRBJ2-7, with D possibly matching TRBD1 (5 bases). CDR3 size: 12 residues. Trimming took off 5 bases at V and 5 bases at J, with 10 bases between the two ends. Germline CDR1 reads MDHEN; CDR2 reads SYDVKM.

This chain uses TRBV15 with TRBJ1-5, with D maybe TRBD1 (6 bases). This CDR3 contains 15 residues. CDR1 LNHNV and CDR2 YYDKDF come from the germline V gene (reference sequence). Deletions cut 1 base from V and 3 bases from J, with 10 bases between. CDR3 sequence (DNA): TGTGCCACCAGCAGAGCCGGACAGCTCAATCAGCCCCAGCATTTT. Protein sequence: CATSRAGQLNQPQHF.

The chain joins TRBV18 to TRBJ1-5; TRBD1 aligns across 10 bases. CDR1 KGHSH and CDR2 LQKENI come from the germline V gene. V was clipped by 4 bases and J by 5 bases; unmatched bases: 2. CDR3 length equals 14 residues. The CDR3 loop reads CASSQDRGDQPQHF. For the CDR3, the DNA is TGTGCCAGCTCACAGGACAGGGGGGATCAGCCCCAGCATTTT. Using reference TRBV18 and TRBJ1-5 for the parts outside the CDR3, the full variable domain is NAGVMQNPRHLVRRRGQEARLRCSPMKGHSHVYWYRQLPEEGLKFMVYLQKENIIDESGMPKERFSAEFPKEGPSILRIQQVVRGDSAAYFCASSQDRGDQPQHFGDGTRLSIL.

This clone was seen once. The chain recombines TRBV21-1 with TRBJ1-5; the table gives TRBD1 as D, unverified against the DNA. TRBV21-1 is classified as a pseudogene. The CDR3 consists of 16 residues. The DNA for the CDR3 is TGTGCCAGCAGCAAAGCCTGGACAGGGGGCAATCAGCCCCAGCATTTT. Translating gives CASSKAWTGGNQPQHF.

This rearrangement joins TRBV21-1 to TRBJ2-5; the table's D call TRBD2 went unverified against the DNA. TRBV21-1 is a known pseudogene. The CDR3 is made up of 16 amino acids. CDR3 protein: CASSKGSGRERETQYF. DNA for the CDR3: TGTGCCAGCAGCAAAGGATCGGGGCGGGAGCGGGAGACCCAGTACTTC.

In nucleotides, the CDR3 is TGTGCCAGCAGCATTAGAGTCACCGGGGAGCTGTTTTTT. Translated, it gives CASSIRVTGELFF. The chain is built from TRBV6-5 and TRBJ2-2; D is undetermined. The CDR3 length is 13 residues. Germline CDR1 and CDR2: MNHEY and SVGAGI. V was pared by 6 bases and J by 4 bases, with 9 bases between.

Comments on this clone: Other DNA sequences in the sample encode the same CDR3. CDR3 residues: CASSLLTGSTDTQYF. The DNA of the CDR3 is TGTGCCAGCAGTTTACTGACAGGGAGCACAGATACGCAGTATTTT. V is TRBV28 and J is TRBJ2-3; 7 bases match TRBD1. Germline V gives CDR1 MDHEN, CDR2 SYDVKM. CDR3 length: 15 amino acids. Unmatched junction bases numbered 2, after V lost 2 bases and J lost 0 bases.

The CDR3 DNA follows: TGTGCCAGCAGCGCGGGGGACTCGGGCTACGAGCAGTACTTC. Protein sequence: CASSAGDSGYEQYF. This chain uses TRBV5-6 with TRBJ2-5; 7 bases are shared with TRBD2. The last part of the DNA fits TRBJ2-7 better; the J call may be wrong. This CDR3 contains 14 residues. From germline, CDR1 is SGHDT and CDR2 YYEEEE.

CDR3 sequence: CASRQTLASGSYEQYF. Here the CDR3 DNA reads TGCGCCAGCAGACAAACTCTAGCTAGCGGGAGTTACGAGCAGTACTTC. The chain uses TRBV4-1 and TRBJ2-7; TRBD2 matches 10 bases. V shed 6 bases, J shed 4 bases, and the junction held 12 bases outside the gene matches. The CDR3 has 16 amino acids. The germline V gene encodes CDR1 MGHRA and CDR2 YSYEKL.

The CDR3 protein is CASSNEAGGSETQYF. CDR3 bases: TGTGCCAGCAGCAATGAAGCGGGAGGAAGTGAGACCCAGTACTTC. This chain joins TRBV7-9 and TRBJ2-5, with 9 bases that match TRBD2. The V gene end was trimmed by 5 bases and the J gene end by 5 bases; junction bases not matched to a gene: 9. The CDR3 runs to 15 residues. CDR1 and CDR2 (germline): SEHNR, FQNEAQ (reference sequence).